This record concerns one T cell receptor (beta chain) sequence. This clone occurred a few times. Its antigen remains undetermined. Base quality data are lacking; no much larger clone is found one base away. Other DNA sequences from this sample encode an identical CDR3 as well. The data are from a study of blood T cell repertoires in COVID-19 (dated by TCRdb to about 2020). With respect to the entire study: Samples from collaborators originated in the United States, Italy and Spain and spanned both the acute and convalescent phases of COVID-19. Where HLA class I and class II types were available, the types were taken from metadata supplied by the sample provider, not from assay-based typing. The repertoires were released in a freely available public database meant as a resource for research on the immune response to SARS-CoV-2. The prospective study material was composed of cDNA or gDNA derived from T cells, B-cell-depleted T cells, or PBMCs. Sample metadata almost always included a de-identified subject ID, COVID-19 status, age in years and sex. The samples were drawn from the first 160 participants of the ongoing ImmuneRACE study and from about 1,200 subjects provided by 6 global collaborators. Deeply sampled blood TCRbeta repertoires from subjects exposed to, actively infected with, or recovered from COVID-19 were included in the dataset.

TCRbeta CDR3 regions were amplified from genomic DNA by means of the immunoSEQ Assay, a bias-controlled multiplex PCR. The source study handled its data this way. The number of nucleated cells in each sample was estimated by amplification of reference gene primers within the assay. Sequence reads were collapsed and filtered to measure the absolute abundance of every unique TCRbeta CDR3 rearrangement. For each sample, productive Simpson clonality was calculated as the square root of Simpson's diversity index over productive rearrangements. TCRdb obtained this table from immuneACCESS and retained in-frame rearrangements with V and J assigned. These tables miss some clones; where compared with another copy, unresolved V genes account for less than half of the shortfall, and the remainder is unexplained. V, J and clone size are taken as reported in that table, and D and trimming were inferred from the DNA itself. The sample includes about 80,000 clones, with about four fifths observed a single time. The ten largest clones represent 21% of the sample.

Broader findings and caveats from the paper: The amount of clinical and demographic metadata varied by source and participant and was provided uncurated.

Whole blood was collected in K2EDTA tubes by collaborating institutions according to the institutions' own protocols. For TCRbeta analysis, collaborator samples were shipped as frozen whole blood, as isolated PBMCs, or as DNA extracted from either sample type. Trimming costs V 4 bases and J 0 bases, and their ends lie 6 bases apart. Taken from cysteine to phenylalanine, the CDR3 has 14 residues. CDR3 DNA only is kept here, 42 bases in frame from base 1. CDR1 and CDR2 (SNHLY, FYNNEI) derive from the germline V gene. This TCR derives from a human donor in a cohort sampled during active COVID-19. This chain joins TRBV2 to TRBJ2-2, and the D gene may be TRBD2, 5 bases matching. Specimen: peripheral blood. The CDR3 region has the sequence CASSGTPNTGELFF. The nucleotides read TGTGCCAGCAGTGGGACTCCGAACACCGGGGAGCTGTTTTTT.